These 13 T cell receptor beta chains originate from one sample sequenced in a study of T cells after yellow fever vaccination. TCRdb ran MiXCR on the 5' RACE reads and lists one entry per CDR3 protein. This sample has 200,000 or so distinct CDR3 sequences, with more than 6.5% found just once. Sequencing used CD4+ T cells sorted from PBMCs, obtained on the day of the yellow fever booster vaccination. Every receptor here comes from a young man who received the YFV17D yellow fever vaccine.

The CDR3 region has the DNA TGCAGTGCTAGGCGAGGGAGTTCAAACAATGAGCAGTTCTTC. Translating gives CSARRGSSNNEQFF. The chain links TRBV20-1 to TRBJ2-1, with a weak D call TRBD2 (5 bases). CDR1 and CDR2 from the germline V gene are DFQATT and SNEGSKA (reference sequence). The CDR3 contains 14 residues. V lost 3 bases and J lost 5, with 14 bases in between.

This clonotype was observed a few times. The chain is built from TRBV7-2 and TRBJ2-5; no firm D call. The CDR3 is 17 residues long. V gave up 5 bases and J gave up 1 base, with 20 bases separating them. Germline CDR1 is SGHTA and CDR2 is FQGNSA. The CDR3 DNA is TGTGCCAGCAGCCCCATGAAGGGTAGCTGGGGCCAAGAGACCCAGTACTTC. Translated: CASSPMKGSWGQETQYF.

This chain joins TRBV5-1 and TRBJ2-7; 8 nucleotides align to TRBD1. The CDR3 has 15 residues. V was pared by 1 base and J by 7 bases, with 10 bases of the junction left unmatched. Germline CDR1 SGHRS, CDR2 YFSETQ. The CDR3 loop reads CASSLKAGGNGEQYF. In nucleotides, the CDR3 is TGCGCCAGCAGCTTGAAGGCAGGGGGCAACGGGGAGCAGTACTTC.

This clonotype was counted only a few times. This chain uses TRBV7-2 with TRBJ1-1, with 8 bases lining up with TRBD1. Looked up from germline, CDR1 is SGHTA and CDR2 is FQGNSA. V gave up 1 base and J gave up 4 bases; unmatched junction bases: 2. The CDR3 covers 14 residues. The DNA for the CDR3 is TGTGCCAGCAGCTTAGAACAGGGGGGCACTGAAGCTTTCTTT. This codes for CASSLEQGGTEAFF.

Notes on this clonotype: A much larger clone lies a single base off, so this may be a read error. Because it lacks the conserved phenylalanine or tryptophan at the end, this CDR3 is likely a read error. This rearrangement joins TRBV6-1 to TRBJ2-3; D possibly matches TRBD1 or TRBD2 (5 bases each). This CDR3 spans 14 amino acids. The germline gives CDR1 MNHNS, CDR2 SASEGT. V was trimmed by 6 bases and J by 5 bases, leaving 15 bases between them. CDR3 loop: CASSPGPSKDTQYY. DNA of the CDR3: TGTGCCAGCAGCCCGGGACCTAGTAAAGATACGCAGTATTAT.

This clonotype was counted a few times. V and J are TRBV7-9 and TRBJ2-3, with 7 bases matching TRBD2. The J segment lost 3 bases and the V segment lost 5 bases, leaving 5 bases of the junction unmatched. This CDR3 has 14 amino acids. CDR1 is SEHNR, CDR2 FQNEAQ, per germline (reference sequence). The CDR3 sequence is CASSPKRETDTQYF. CDR3 DNA: TGTGCCAGCAGCCCAAAGCGGGAAACAGATACGCAGTATTTT.

In its sample, this clonotype was seen a few times. This chain connects TRBV7-9 to TRBJ2-7, with 7 bases fitting TRBD2. CDR1 and CDR2 from the germline V gene are SEHNR and FQNEAQ (reference sequence). The junction had 6 bases not matched to a gene; V was cut back by 7 bases and J by 3 bases. This CDR3 is built from 13 residues. In DNA, the CDR3 is TGTGCCAGCACCCGTTGGGAGGGCTACGAGCAGTACTTC. Translated: CASTRWEGYEQYF.

This clonotype was counted ten times or more. The chain has TRBV7-2 and TRBJ2-1, with 7 bases identical to TRBD2. The CDR3 runs 15 residues. The V and J ends lost 5 bases and 5 bases, in that order; junction bases with no gene match: 9. CDR1 and CDR2 from the germline V gene are SGHTA and FQGNSA. This CDR3 is CASSQSRDYDNEQFF. The CDR3 region has the DNA TGTGCCAGCAGCCAGAGCCGGGACTACGACAATGAGCAGTTCTTC.

This clonotype was counted a few times. This chain links TRBV5-1 with TRBJ2-5, with D uncertain. CDR3 size: 13 residues. The germline V and J ends were trimmed by 2 bases and 5 bases, with 10 bases remaining between them. Germline CDR1 is SGHRS and CDR2 is YFSETQ. CDR3 in DNA: TGCGCCAGCAGCTTAGCCCCCATGGAGACCCAGTACTTC. This encodes CASSLAPMETQYF.

This clonotype was counted ten times or more. The chain has TRBV27 and TRBJ2-3; 8 bases are shared with TRBD2. The CDR3 contains 16 residues. In germline, CDR1 is MNHEY, CDR2 SMNVEV (reference sequence). J lost 4 bases, V lost 0 bases, and 6 bases had no gene match. The CDR3 DNA sequence: TGTGCCAGCAGTTTATCGTCGGGAGGGCCAGCAGATACGCAGTATTTT. It encodes CASSLSSGGPADTQYF.

This clonotype showed up just a few times. The chain uses TRBV20-1 and TRBJ2-2, with 7 positions matching TRBD2. Germline values: CDR1 DFQATT, CDR2 SNEGSKA (reference sequence). The CDR3 has 17 residues. The J segment lost 0 bases and the V segment lost 0 bases, leaving 7 bases of the junction unmatched. CDR3: CSARDPAGLPNTGELFF. The CDR3 bases are TGCAGTGCTAGAGACCCCGCGGGACTACCGAACACCGGGGAGCTGTTTTTT.

The chain couples TRBV21-1 to TRBJ2-3; TRBD2 is the table's D call, not checked against the DNA. TRBV21-1 is a documented pseudogene. This CDR3 comprises 16 residues. DNA of the CDR3: TGTGCCAGCAGACCCCCGGGACTAGCGGGAGATAATACGCAGTATTTT. Its translation: CASRPPGLAGDNTQYF.

V and J are TRBV5-6 and TRBJ2-5; D not certain. The V gene lost 2 bases and the J gene lost 5 bases, with 19 bases spanning the gap. The CDR3 totals 16 residues. CDR1 is SGHDT and CDR2 is YYEEEE in the germline V gene. The CDR3 is CASSLKPRSSSETQYF. CDR3 in DNA: TGTGCCAGCAGCTTAAAGCCCAGGTCGTCGTCTGAGACCCAGTACTTC.